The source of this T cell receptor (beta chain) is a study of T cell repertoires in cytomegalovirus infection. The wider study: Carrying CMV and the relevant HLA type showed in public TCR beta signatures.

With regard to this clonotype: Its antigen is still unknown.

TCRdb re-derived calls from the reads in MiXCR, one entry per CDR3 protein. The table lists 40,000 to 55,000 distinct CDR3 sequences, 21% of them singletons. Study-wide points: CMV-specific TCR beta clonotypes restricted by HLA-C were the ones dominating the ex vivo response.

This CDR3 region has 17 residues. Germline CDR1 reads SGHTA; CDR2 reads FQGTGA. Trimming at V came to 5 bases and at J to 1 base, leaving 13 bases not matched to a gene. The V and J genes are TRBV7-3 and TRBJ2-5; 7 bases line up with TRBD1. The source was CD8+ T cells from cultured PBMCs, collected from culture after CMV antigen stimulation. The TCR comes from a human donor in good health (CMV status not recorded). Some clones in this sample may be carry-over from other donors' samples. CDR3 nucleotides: TGTGCCAGCAGCCCTAACCCGACAGGGAAGGCCCAAGAGACCCAGTACTTC. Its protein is CASSPNPTGKAQETQYF.